These T cell receptor beta chains were read from a single sample in a study of shared clonotypes between healthy human individuals. Libraries were prepared by immunoSEQ multiplex PCR; TCRdb keeps only in-frame clonotypes and omits some of them. The sample shows around 700,000 clones, less than 80% of them seen only once. What was sequenced was memory CD4+ T cells sorted from blood. All receptors come from a woman aged 25-40 years in good health. CDR3s include the opening cysteine and the closing phenylalanine or tryptophan. The D gene is left open where the match is weak. Size is stated for part of the rows, as once, few or many counts, or as a class when the clone is expanded.

J gene,D gene,clone size,CDR3 length,V gene,CDR3 DNA,CDR3 protein
TRBJ1-1,.,.,14,TRBV6-1,TGTGCCAGCAGTGGTGGGACGGTGAACACTGAAGCTTTCTTT,CASSGGTVNTEAFF
TRBJ1-1,.,.,15,TRBV5-4,TGTGCCAGCAGCTTGGGGCAGGGGCGGGAGACTGAAGCTTTCTTT,CASSLGQGRETEAFF
TRBJ1-1,.,once,15,TRBV2,TGTGCCAGCAGTGAAGTTGCAGTTATGAACACTGAAGCTTTCTTT,CASSEVAVMNTEAFF
TRBJ1-1,.,.,14,TRBV19,TGTGCCAGAACATCCGGGACGGCGAACACTGAAGCTTTCTTT,CARTSGTANTEAFF
TRBJ1-3,.,.,15,TRBV6-6,TGTGCCAGCAGTTACCGGGACAACTCTGGAAACACCATATATTTT,CASSYRDNSGNTIYF
TRBJ2-2,TRBD2,.,15,TRBV27,TGTGCCAGCAGGGGGACTAGCGGGAGTAGCTGGGAGCTGTTTTTT,CASRGTSGSSWELFF
TRBJ2-3,.,.,15,TRBV12-5,TGTGCTAGTGGTTTGGTACTTAGGGGTCAAGGGACGCAGTATTTT,CASGLVLRGQGTQYF
TRBJ2-7,.,few,15,TRBV5-4,TGTGCCAGCAGCCGCAGACCGGAGGCGGGCTACGAGCAGTACTTC,CASSRRPEAGYEQYF
TRBJ2-1,.,.,13,TRBV28,TGTGCCAGCAGTCACAGGGAGGTCAATGAGCAGTTCTTC,CASSHREVNEQFF
TRBJ1-4,.,.,16,TRBV28,TGTGCCAGCAGTTTATCTAACCCTACTTCACGGGAAAAACTGTTTTTT,CASSLSNPTSREKLFF
TRBJ2-1,.,many,15,TRBV6-4,TGTGCCAGCAGTGCGGGAGTGGGATCCTACAATGAGCAGTTCTTC,CASSAGVGSYNEQFF
TRBJ2-7,.,few,15,TRBV4-2,TGTGCCAGCAGCCAACCAAGGGGAGACTCCTACGAGCAGTACTTC,CASSQPRGDSYEQYF
TRBJ1-5,.,few,14,TRBV2,TGTGCCAGCAGTGAAGTGTACAGCGATCAGCCCCAGCATTTT,CASSEVYSDQPQHF
TRBJ1-1,.,.,14,TRBV28,TGTGCCAGCAGAGCTGGACATAAGAACACTGAAGCTTTCTTT,CASRAGHKNTEAFF
TRBJ2-3,TRBD2,.,18,TRBV25-1,TGTGCCAGCAGTACACGACTAGCGGGAGACCCTAGCACAGATACGCAGTATTTT,CASSTRLAGDPSTDTQYF
TRBJ2-1,.,.,15,TRBV5-4,TGTGCCAGCAGCTTGGTGGGGGCTAACTACAATGAGCAGTTCTTC,CASSLVGANYNEQFF
TRBJ2-7,TRBD1,.,10,TRBV15,TGTGCCACCACAAAGACAGGGGAGTACTTC,CATTKTGEYF
TRBJ2-1,TRBD2,.,14,TRBV11-2,TGTGCCAGCAGCCAAGGCAGCGGGAGATATGAGCAGTTCTTC,CASSQGSGRYEQFF
TRBJ2-3,TRBD2,.,16,TRBV19,TGTGCCAGTAGTCTCTCTAGCGGGGCTAGCACAGATACGCAGTATTTT,CASSLSSGASTDTQYF
TRBJ2-1,.,few,16,TRBV7-2,TGTGCCAGCAGCTTATCATGGGCAGGACTCCGGAATGAGCAGTTCTTC,CASSLSWAGLRNEQFF
TRBJ2-3,.,.,14,TRBV10-3,TGTGCCATCGGAACGAGTCCTAGCACAGATACGCAGTATTTT,CAIGTSPSTDTQYF
TRBJ2-1,TRBD2,few,16,TRBV4-1,TGCGCCAGCAGCCAAGCCGGGGACTACTCTCACAATGAGCAGTTCTTC,CASSQAGDYSHNEQFF
TRBJ2-7,TRBD1,many,14,TRBV9,TGTGCCAGCAGCGTAGAAGGCAGGGGGCGAGAGCAGTACTTC,CASSVEGRGREQYF
TRBJ2-5,.,.,13,TRBV18,TGTGCCAGCTCACAGAGAGTGGGAGAGACCCAGTACTTC,CASSQRVGETQYF
TRBJ2-7,.,.,13,TRBV21-1,TGTGCCCCTCGCACGTTCCCCCCCTACGAGCAGTACTTC,CAPRTFPPYEQYF
TRBJ2-7,TRBD1,.,13,TRBV7-2,TGTGCCGGGGGCGACAGGGGGCTCTACGAGCAGTACTTC,CAGGDRGLYEQYF
TRBJ2-5,.,.,9,TRBV29-1,TGCAGCGTGGGAGAGACCCAGTACTTC,CSVGETQYF
TRBJ2-7,TRBD1,.,14,TRBV6-1,TGTGCCAGCAGATCCAGGACAGGAACCTACGAGCAGTACTTC,CASRSRTGTYEQYF
TRBJ2-7,.,.,15,TRBV7-2,TGTGCCAGCAGCTTAGTGGTAAGCCCACTCTACGAGCAGTACTTC,CASSLVVSPLYEQYF
TRBJ2-7,TRBD1,.,17,TRBV7-8,TGTGCCAGCAGCTCTACCGGGACAGGGGGTTCCCCCTACGAGCAGTACTTC,CASSSTGTGGSPYEQYF
TRBJ1-3,.,few,15,TRBV19,TGTGCCAGTAGTTCCTTAACAGGAGCTGGAAACACCATATATTTT,CASSSLTGAGNTIYF
TRBJ2-1,TRBD2,.,17,TRBV7-9,TGTGCCAGCAGCCCACTACTTGCGGGACTAGCGGGGAATGAGCAGTTCTTC,CASSPLLAGLAGNEQFF
TRBJ2-7,.,few,14,TRBV11-2,TGTGCCAGCAGCCCCGGGACGGTGTTAGACGAGCAGTACTTC,CASSPGTVLDEQYF
TRBJ1-2,TRBD1,.,13,TRBV5-4,TGTGCCAGCAGCGGGGACAGCAACTATGGCTACACCTTC,CASSGDSNYGYTF
TRBJ2-3,TRBD2,many,17,TRBV7-2,TGTGCCAGCAGCTTAGGCGGCGGGAGTAGTGGCACAGATACGCAGTATTTT,CASSLGGGSSGTDTQYF
TRBJ2-7,.,.,11,TRBV6-1,TGTGCCAGCAGCGAGTGGCATGAGCAGTACTTC,CASSEWHEQYF
TRBJ2-3,.,.,15,TRBV11-3,TGTGCCAGCAGCTTAAGAGCGGCCCGCACAGATACGCAGTATTTT,CASSLRAARTDTQYF
TRBJ1-5,.,.,15,TRBV12-5,TGTGCTAGTGGTTTGGCGGACTTTAGCAATCAGCCCCAGCATTTT,CASGLADFSNQPQHF
TRBJ2-7,TRBD2,.,15,TRBV28,TGTGCCAGCAGCCCGGGGGTAGCGGGAGCCCACGAGCAGTACTTC,CASSPGVAGAHEQYF
TRBJ2-6,.,.,17,TRBV28,TGTGCCAGCAGTTTATTTTTCTCAGGGGCAGGGGCCAACGTCCTGACTTTC,CASSLFFSGAGANVLTF
TRBJ2-7,TRBD2,.,12,TRBV30,TGTGCCTGGAGCGCGGGGGACTACGAGCAGTACTTC,CAWSAGDYEQYF
TRBJ2-7,.,.,12,TRBV6-5,TGTGCCAGCAGTTCTCGGTCCTACGAGCAGTACTTC,CASSSRSYEQYF
TRBJ2-7,.,.,14,TRBV6-5,TGTGCCAGCAGTTCAGGGACGGCGACCTACGAGCAGTACTTC,CASSSGTATYEQYF
TRBJ1-3,.,.,15,TRBV6-1,TGTGCCAGCAGTGAACGCAGAGTCTCTGGAAACACCATATATTTT,CASSERRVSGNTIYF
TRBJ2-2,.,.,16,TRBV5-1,TGCGCCAGCAGCTTGAACGCGGGGGCGTTTGCCGGGGAGCTGTTTTTT,CASSLNAGAFAGELFF
TRBJ2-7,.,few,14,TRBV29-1,TGCAGCGGCGTCATGGGGGAGGTATCCTACGAGCAGTACTTC,CSGVMGEVSYEQYF
TRBJ1-1,.,.,14,TRBV19,TGTGCCTCTAAAGGGGGGATGGCGGACACTGAAGCTTTCTTT,CASKGGMADTEAFF
TRBJ2-1,.,.,15,TRBV7-8,TGTGCCAGCAGCTTAGGGCAGAAAACGTACAATGAGCAGTTCTTC,CASSLGQKTYNEQFF
TRBJ2-7,.,few,15,TRBV18,TGTGCCAGCTCACCTGGGCTAGCGATCTCCTACGAGCAGTACTTC,CASSPGLAISYEQYF
TRBJ2-5,TRBD2,few,14,TRBV19,TGTGCCAGTAGTAGTACGGGAGGCCGGGAGACCCAGTACTTC,CASSSTGGRETQYF
TRBJ2-1,TRBD2,few,17,TRBV25-1,TGTGCCAGCAGTGATACGACTAGCGGGGACTCCTACAATGAGCAGTTCTTC,CASSDTTSGDSYNEQFF
TRBJ1-1,.,.,14,TRBV28,TGTGCCAGCAGTTTAGAGACGATGAACACTGAAGCTTTCTTT,CASSLETMNTEAFF
TRBJ1-1,.,few,13,TRBV7-9,TGTGCCAGCAGCTTGAGTGCGAACACTGAAGCTTTCTTT,CASSLSANTEAFF
TRBJ2-7,TRBD2,.,13,TRBV5-1,TGCGCCAGTGGGGATGACGGGAGGTACGAGCAGTACTTC,CASGDDGRYEQYF
TRBJ2-7,.,.,16,TRBV7-9,TGTGCCAGCAGCTTAGGGTCCGGGGTGGGGAGCCTGCAGCAGTACTTC,CASSLGSGVGSLQQYF
TRBJ2-2,TRBD2,few,13,TRBV5-1,TGCGCCAGCAGCTATAGCGGGACCGGGGAGCTGTTTTTT,CASSYSGTGELFF
TRBJ2-1,.,.,13,TRBV5-4,TGTGCCAGCAGCCCGGACGAGCACAATGAGCAGTTCTTC,CASSPDEHNEQFF